This T cell receptor (beta chain) came from a study of chemoradiotherapy in HPV16-positive cancers. Across the study: Functional T-cell assays on two HPV16-positive patients' cells defined candidate HPV-specific clones and common TCR motifs.

The method was immunoSEQ multiplex PCR; TCRdb's version includes in-frame clones alone and lacks a portion of them. The table has roughly 25,000 clones, roughly 87% seen once; the top ten hold more than 4%. Remarks on this clone: The antigen remains unidentified.

Study conclusions and caveats: Candidate HPV-specific clones and E7-related TCR motifs grew in tumor during treatment. HPV-specific T cells were functionally defined from only two HPV16-positive patients.

CDR1 and CDR2 (germline): LGHNT, FRNRAP. Trimming shortened V by 1 base and J by 1 base, and 8 bases separated the two germline ends. The CDR3 runs to 15 residues. The input for sequencing was blood, taken from a patient who underwent chemoradiotherapy. This sequence was found in a human donor with HPV-associated anogenital cancer. The chain has TRBV12-5 and TRBJ1-5; tentative D call: TRBD1 (6 bases). The CDR3 sequence is CASGLGGLSNQPQHF. CDR3 coding DNA: TGTGCTAGTGGTTTGGGGGGGCTCAGCAATCAGCCCCAGCATTTT.